The source of this TCR beta chain is a study of T cell changes during pregnancy in multiple sclerosis. CDR1 is SGHRS and CDR2 is YFSETQ in the germline V gene. The V and J ends lost 3 bases and 3 bases respectively, with 7 bases between them. CDR3 size: 12 residues. This table comes from immunoSEQ multiplex PCR, and its TCRdb copy is limited to in-frame clones, with some not included. The sample holds 40,000 to 55,000 clones, roughly 92% seen once. Sample: peripheral blood. The TCR sequence derives from a female donor with multiple sclerosis, enrolled in a pregnancy study. The chain joins TRBV5-1 to TRBJ2-7; D gene unclear. This CDR3 is CASSSTFYEQYF. CDR3 bases: TGCGCCAGCAGCTCGACTTTCTACGAGCAGTACTTC.